The clone carrying this TCR beta chain was counted a single time. The antigen is not known. This sample was included in a study of cytotoxic CD8 clonotypes in ibrutinib-treated CLL. Study-wide points: Upon ibrutinib response clonality rose, and upon progression it fell back toward baseline. Public clonotypes (which were uncommon) either contracted or remained stable on treatment.

Germline V gene sequence: CDR1 MNHEY, CDR2 SMNVEV (reference sequence). This CDR3 has 16 amino acids. The germline V and J ends were trimmed by 6 bases and 2 bases, with 16 bases remaining between them. TCRdb keeps only in-frame clones here, not all; method: immunoSEQ multiplex PCR. The sample comprises 250,000 to 350,000 clones, less than 85% of which are singletons, and around 5.1% rests with the top ten. The chain recombines TRBV27 with TRBJ2-2, with D maybe TRBD1 (6 bases). This specimen consisted of PBMCs, obtained at disease progression, from a patient treated with ibrutinib. The clonotype comes from a human donor with chronic lymphocytic leukemia. The CDR3 is CASSHQTGRNTGELFF. CDR3 bases: TGTGCCAGCAGCCACCAGACAGGCCGAAACACCGGGGAGCTGTTTTTT.